One and the same sample provided the 5 T cell receptor beta chains below, sequenced in a study of OX40 agonist ivuxolimab in advanced cancers. The protocol was immunoSEQ multiplex PCR, while the TCRdb copy is restricted to in-frame clones and leaves out a portion. Of around 67,000 clones detected, about 85% appear once; the ten largest clones hold approximately 1.3%. The sample in question was CD4+ or CD8+ T cells sorted from blood, obtained in a trial of the OX40 agonist ivuxolimab. These receptors came from an adult with an advanced solid tumor such as melanoma, head and neck, liver or kidney cancer.

The chain joins TRBV27 to TRBJ2-2, with TRBD2 matching over 10 bases. The CDR3 is 15 amino acids. The germline V gene has CDR1 MNHEY and CDR2 SMNVEV (reference sequence). The V gene end was trimmed by 6 bases and the J gene end by 4 bases; junction bases not matched to a gene: 5. CDR3 sequence: CASSVAGGITGELFF. The CDR3 DNA is TGTGCCAGCAGCGTAGCGGGGGGAATCACCGGGGAGCTGTTTTTT.

Regarding this clone: No DNA is shown, since the ends of the CDR3 on it are uncertain; the CDR3 is the one TCRdb lists. The gene calls are TRBV15 and TRBJ2-1; the DNA was not compared with TRBD2, the D call given in the table. Germline V gene sequence: CDR1 LNHNV, CDR2 YYDKDF (reference sequence). The CDR3 spans 15 amino acids, including both terminal residues. CDR3 protein: CATSNFGGGTTQRFF.

The chain has TRBV13 and TRBJ2-6; the D is unclear. Germline V gene lookup returns CDR1 PRHDT and CDR2 FYEKMQ (reference sequence). CDR3 length: 16 residues. Trimming pared 5 bases from V and 0 bases from J, leaving 11 bases between. Here the CDR3 DNA reads TGTGCCAGCAGCCTTAACCCTAGCTCTGGGGCCAACGTCCTGACTTTC. Its protein product is CASSLNPSSGANVLTF.

The chain carries TRBV15 and TRBJ2-2; unclear D gene. The CDR3 is made up of 14 amino acids. Germline CDR1 is LNHNV and CDR2 is YYDKDF (reference sequence). Trimming stripped 0 bases from V and 6 bases from J, with 8 bases between. The CDR3 bases are TGTGCCACCAGCAGAGATCTGTGGGCCGGGGAGCTGTTTTTT. This sequence encodes CATSRDLWAGELFF.

The chain carries TRBV4-3 and TRBJ2-7; 7 bases are a match to TRBD1. Germline CDR1 and CDR2: LGHNA and YSLEER. V was pared by 1 base and J by 0 bases, with 3 bases of the junction left unmatched. This CDR3 region has 15 residues. The CDR3 loop reads CASSQADRVSYEQYF. CDR3 nucleotide sequence: TGCGCCAGCAGCCAAGCCGACAGGGTCTCCTACGAGCAGTACTTC.